One sample yielded the 13 T cell receptor beta chains listed below, sequenced in a study of T cells in Graves' hyperthyroidism and ophthalmopathy. Amplified TCR beta CDR3 regions derived from RNA transcripts. TCR CDR3 regions were first amplified by RT-PCR with HTBI primers. TCRdb re-called the multiplex PCR reads with MiXCR, one entry per CDR3 protein. The sample gives a few hundred thousand distinct CDR3 sequences, 17% of which show up once; around 17% is in the top ten. Sequenced material: blood. The receptors originated from a woman in her late teens or twenties with Graves' ophthalmopathy.

In its sample, this clonotype was seen many times. The chain combines TRBV10-3 with TRBJ1-2, with TRBD1 identical over 8 bases. The CDR3 is 15 residues long. Germline CDR1 and CDR2: ENHRY and SYGVKD. The V gene end was trimmed by 3 bases and the J gene end by 7 bases; junction bases not matched to a gene: 10. This CDR3 reads CAISDPRGLQAGYTF. In DNA form, the CDR3 reads TGTGCCATCAGTGACCCCAGGGGGCTTCAAGCTGGCTACACCTTC.

This rearrangement joins TRBV28 to TRBJ1-5; 7 bases map to TRBD1. J lost 3 bases, V lost 1 base, and 6 bases had no gene match. There are 16 residues in the CDR3. Germline V gives CDR1 MDHEN, CDR2 SYDVKM. The DNA for the CDR3 is TGTGCCAGCAGTTTATATGGCAGGGGGAACAATCAGCCCCAGCATTTT. Residues: CASSLYGRGNNQPQHF.

Only a few counts were recorded for this clonotype. The chain has TRBV28 and TRBJ1-5, with a possible D match to TRBD1 (6 bases). The germline V and J ends were trimmed by 3 bases and 6 bases, with 15 bases remaining between them. Germline CDR1 MDHEN, CDR2 SYDVKM. The CDR3 is 15 amino acids. The CDR3 nucleotides read TGTGCCAGCAGTTTTTTTAGGGGGATAATTCAGCCCCAGCATTTT. This codes for CASSFFRGIIQPQHF.

The table lists this clonotype with many counts. The chain carries TRBV30 and TRBJ1-1, with 8 bases that match TRBD1. The CDR3 totals 12 residues. The V segment lost 2 bases and the J segment 11 bases; nucleotides outside the gene matches: 7. The V gene's germline CDR1 is GTSNPN and CDR2 SVGIG (reference sequence). As DNA, the CDR3 is TGTGCCTGGAGTCCAGGGGGCGTCGCGGCTTTCTTT. Translated, it gives CAWSPGGVAAFF.

The table lists this clonotype with many counts. The chain joins TRBV28 to TRBJ2-5, with 10 bases matching TRBD1. The V segment lost 5 bases and the J segment 5 bases; nucleotides outside the gene matches: 5. This CDR3 is 14 amino acids long. Germline V lookup: CDR1 MDHEN, CDR2 SYDVKM. The DNA for the CDR3 is TGTGCCAGCAGTCCGGGACAGGGGTTGGAGACCCAGTACTTC. Protein: CASSPGQGLETQYF.

This clonotype appeared a few times. J is TRBJ1-4 and V is TRBV7-8, with D unclear. Germline CDR1 and CDR2: SGHVS and FQNEAQ. The V end was cut by 0 bases, the J end by 4 bases, with 12 bases between. The CDR3 totals 16 residues. The CDR3 region has the DNA TGTGCCAGCAGCTTAGCGTTGGGGAGTCGTAATGAAAAACTGTTTTTT. It specifies CASSLALGSRNEKLFF.

This clonotype has a count of ten or more. The V call is TRBV5-1, the J call TRBJ2-1; TRBD1 matches at 7 bases. CDR3 length: 15 amino acids. Germline V lookup: CDR1 SGHRS, CDR2 YFSETQ. The V gene end was trimmed by 4 bases and the J gene end by 6 bases; junction bases not matched to a gene: 10. In DNA, the CDR3 is TGCGCCAGCAGCGGAACAGGGGATGGTATCAATGAGCAGTTCTTC. Protein product: CASSGTGDGINEQFF.

This clonotype was counted only a few times. This sequence joins TRBV20-1 and TRBJ1-2; D is perhaps TRBD1 (5 bases). The V and J ends lost 5 bases and 5 bases respectively, with 24 bases between them. CDR3 length equals 16 residues. The germline gives CDR1 DFQATT, CDR2 SNEGSKA (reference sequence). The DNA for the CDR3 is TGCAGTGCTGGTGAGGTGGCTGTAGGGGCAAATTATGGCTACACCTTC. Its translation: CSAGEVAVGANYGYTF.

The chain employs TRBV7-9 and TRBJ2-7; no definite D call. CDR1 SEHNR and CDR2 FQNEAQ come from the germline V gene (reference sequence). Trimming cost V 3 bases and J 2 bases, with 11 bases left between them. CDR3 size: 14 residues. The CDR3: CASSFSESTYEQYF. In nucleotides, the CDR3 is TGTGCCAGCAGCTTCAGTGAGAGTACCTACGAGCAGTACTTC.

The chain combines TRBV11-2 with TRBJ2-7, with 7 bases aligning to TRBD2. Germline CDR1 is SGHAT and CDR2 is FQNNGV. With V trimmed by 2 bases and J by 5 bases, 6 bases remained unmatched. The CDR3 totals 14 residues. The CDR3 here is CASSLQVRGDEQYF. As DNA, the CDR3 is TGTGCCAGCAGCTTACAGGTCCGGGGGGACGAGCAGTACTTC.

This clonotype appeared many times. This chain joins TRBV18 and TRBJ1-5; possible D gene TRBD1, 6 bases. This CDR3 contains 13 residues. Germline CDR1 reads KGHSH; CDR2 reads LQKENI. V was shortened by 6 bases and J by 7 bases, with 13 bases between the two germline ends. CDR3 nucleotides: TGTGCCAGCTCGCGACAGGTCAGACAGCCCCAGCATTTT. It codes for CASSRQVRQPQHF.

This clonotype came up many times. The V and J genes are TRBV2 and TRBJ2-1; 10 positions match TRBD2. With V trimmed by 3 bases and J by 8 bases, 13 bases remained unmatched. The CDR3 extends over 17 amino acids. CDR1 is SNHLY, CDR2 FYNNEI, per germline. In DNA, the CDR3 is TGTGCCAGCAGTGAGGAGGGAAGCGGGAGGGGTATTGATGAGCAGTTCTTC. Translation gives CASSEEGSGRGIDEQFF.

This clonotype was observed a handful of times. The gene calls are TRBV20-1 and TRBJ2-1, with a tentative D call TRBD1 (5 bases). In germline, CDR1 is DFQATT, CDR2 SNEGSKA (reference sequence). CDR3 length: 16 amino acids. The V and J ends lost 3 bases and 1 base respectively, with 16 bases between them. The CDR3 loop is CSARADRYPSYNEQFF. CDR3 nucleotide sequence: TGCAGTGCTAGGGCCGACAGATACCCTTCCTACAATGAGCAGTTCTTC.